This T cell receptor beta chain is drawn from a study of vaccination effects on CD4 cells after COVID-19. Study overall: Everyone in the study got two shots of either the BNT162b2 or mRNA-1273 vaccine. Study-wide results and limits: Clonal contraction was marked in infection- and vaccine-induced clones late after vaccination.

Viral peptide pool expansion of antigen-specific CD4+ T cells preceded sequencing in the ViraFEST assay. Investigators separated out CD4+ T cells once approximately 11 days of culture had passed. Nobody among the vaccine recipients had prior SARS-CoV-2 infection (nucleocapsid antibodies were negative). The culture medium for a few million PBMC per well included 10 IU/ml IL-2 and about 9.1 ug/ml peptides. Replacing half the medium with IL-2 medium was done on days 3 and 7. This clone came up a few times. Its antigen is undetermined. Measured with immunoSEQ multiplex PCR; TCRdb has only the in-frame clones, and not every one. Of around 60,000 clones detected, approximately 76% appear once; the ten largest clones hold around 3%. Germline V gene sequence: CDR1 MNHEY, CDR2 SVGEGT. The CDR3 is 13 residues long. V was pared by 0 bases and J by 5 bases, with 8 bases between.

This TCR derives from a human donor who received a COVID-19 vaccine. Sample: CD4+ T cells from PBMCs cultured with HCoV-NL63 spike peptides, taken before COVID-19 vaccination. The chain links TRBV6-2 or TRBV6-3 to TRBJ2-7; D remains ambiguous. CDR3 sequence (DNA): TGTGCCAGCAGTTACTCCCGACACAACGAGCAGTACGTC. Protein product: CASSYSRHNEQYV.